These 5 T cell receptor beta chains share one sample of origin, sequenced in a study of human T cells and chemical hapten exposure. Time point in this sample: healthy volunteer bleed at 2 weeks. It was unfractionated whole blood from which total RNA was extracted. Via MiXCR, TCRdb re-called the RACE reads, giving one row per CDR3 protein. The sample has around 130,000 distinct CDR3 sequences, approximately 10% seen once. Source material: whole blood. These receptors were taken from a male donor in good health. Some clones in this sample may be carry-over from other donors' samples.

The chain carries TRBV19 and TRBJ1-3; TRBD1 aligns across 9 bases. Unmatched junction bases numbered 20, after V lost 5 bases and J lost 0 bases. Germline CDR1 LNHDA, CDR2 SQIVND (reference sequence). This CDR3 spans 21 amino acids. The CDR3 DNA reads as TGTGCCAGTAGTCGATATCCCCGGGACAGGGCGACGACCGTCTCTGGAAACACCATATATTTT. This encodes CASSRYPRDRATTVSGNTIYF.

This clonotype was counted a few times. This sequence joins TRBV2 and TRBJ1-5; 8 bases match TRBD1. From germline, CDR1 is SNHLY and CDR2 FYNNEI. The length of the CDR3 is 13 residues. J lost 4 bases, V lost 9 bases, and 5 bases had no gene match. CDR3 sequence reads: CASSQGANQPQHF. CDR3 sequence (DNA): TGTGCCAGTAGTCAGGGGGCTAATCAGCCCCAGCATTTT.

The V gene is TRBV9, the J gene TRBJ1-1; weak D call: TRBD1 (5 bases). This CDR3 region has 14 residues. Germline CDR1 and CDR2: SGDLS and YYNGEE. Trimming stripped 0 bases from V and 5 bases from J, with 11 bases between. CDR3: CASSVGSGATEAFF. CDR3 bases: TGTGCCAGCAGCGTAGGATCCGGGGCAACTGAAGCTTTCTTT.

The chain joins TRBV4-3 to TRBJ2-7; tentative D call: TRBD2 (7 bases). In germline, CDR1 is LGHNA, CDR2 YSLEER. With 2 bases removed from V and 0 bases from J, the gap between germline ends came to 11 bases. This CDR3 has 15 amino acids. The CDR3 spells CASSQRGGVSYEQYF. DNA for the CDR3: TGCGCCAGCAGCCAAAGGGGGGGGGTCTCCTACGAGCAGTACTTC.

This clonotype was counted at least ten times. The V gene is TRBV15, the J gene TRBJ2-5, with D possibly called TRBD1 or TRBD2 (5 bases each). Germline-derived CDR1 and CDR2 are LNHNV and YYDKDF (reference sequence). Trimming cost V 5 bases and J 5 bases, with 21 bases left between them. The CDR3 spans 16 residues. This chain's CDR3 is CATSDRDLISWETQYF. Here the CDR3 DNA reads TGTGCCACCAGCGACCGGGACCTAATTTCTTGGGAGACCCAGTACTTC.